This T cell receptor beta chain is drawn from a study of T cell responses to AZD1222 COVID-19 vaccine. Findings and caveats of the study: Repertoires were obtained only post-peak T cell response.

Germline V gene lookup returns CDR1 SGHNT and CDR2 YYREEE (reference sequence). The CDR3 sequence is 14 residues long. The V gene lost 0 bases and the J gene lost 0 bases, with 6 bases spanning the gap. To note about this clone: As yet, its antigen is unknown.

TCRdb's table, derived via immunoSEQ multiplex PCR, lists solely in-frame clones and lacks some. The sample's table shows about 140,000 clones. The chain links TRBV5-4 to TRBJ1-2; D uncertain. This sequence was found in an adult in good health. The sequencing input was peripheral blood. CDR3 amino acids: CASSLAPANYGYTF. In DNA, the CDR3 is TGTGCCAGCAGCTTGGCCCCAGCTAACTATGGCTACACCTTC.